Listed below are T cell receptor beta chains from one sample, sequenced in a study of chemoradiotherapy in HPV16-positive cancers. Sequencing was performed with immunoSEQ multiplex PCR; in TCRdb, only in-frame clones are kept and a portion is missing. The sample yields tens of thousands of clones, more than 80% seen once. This specimen consisted of blood, obtained from a patient who underwent chemoradiotherapy. The receptors here all came from a human donor with HPV-associated anogenital cancer. The CDR3 runs from the conserved cysteine through the conserved F or W. The D gene is left open where the match is weak. Where a row states a size, it is once, few, many or the class of an expanded clone; other rows omit it.

clone_size: once
j_call: TRBJ2-5
d_call: TRBD2
v_call: TRBV7-2
cdr3_nt: TGTGCCAGCAGCCCTAGCGGGGGCCAAGAGACCCAGTACTTC
cdr3_aa: CASSPSGGQETQYF

clone_size: .
j_call: TRBJ1-4
d_call: .
v_call: TRBV5-1
cdr3_nt: TGCGCCAGCAGCTCCGGGGGAGGGGGTGCTAATGAAAAACTGTTTTTT
cdr3_aa: CASSSGGGGANEKLFF

clone_size: .
j_call: TRBJ2-2
d_call: TRBD1
v_call: TRBV4-3
cdr3_nt: TGCGCCAGCAGCCAAGATTGGGCAGGGGGCGCGACCGGGGAGCTGTTTTTT
cdr3_aa: CASSQDWAGGATGELFF

clone_size: .
j_call: TRBJ2-3
d_call: TRBD2
v_call: TRBV7-9
cdr3_nt: TGTGCCAGCAGCCCGACTAGCGGGAGAGCCAAGAATACGCAGTATTTT
cdr3_aa: CASSPTSGRAKNTQYF

clone_size: .
j_call: TRBJ2-6
d_call: .
v_call: TRBV5-1
cdr3_nt: TGCGCCAGCAGCTTACAGGGGGCCAACGTCCTGACTTTC
cdr3_aa: CASSLQGANVLTF

clone_size: .
j_call: TRBJ2-3
d_call: .
v_call: TRBV5-1
cdr3_nt: TGCGCCAGCAGAAATATTTTGGGGGCCGATACGCAGTATTTT
cdr3_aa: CASRNILGADTQYF

clone_size: .
j_call: TRBJ1-2
d_call: TRBD1
v_call: TRBV6-5
cdr3_nt: TGTGCCAGCAGTCGGGACAGGAACTATGGCTACACCTTC
cdr3_aa: CASSRDRNYGYTF

clone_size: .
j_call: TRBJ1-2
d_call: .
v_call: TRBV6-1
cdr3_nt: TGTGCCAGCAGTGAATACTACGGGGAGTCCTATGGCTACACCTTC
cdr3_aa: CASSEYYGESYGYTF

clone_size: .
j_call: TRBJ1-5
d_call: .
v_call: TRBV4-1
cdr3_nt: TGCGCCAGCAGCCCAGTGGGAGGGGCCACTTATCAGCCCCAGCATTTT
cdr3_aa: CASSPVGGATYQPQHF

clone_size: .
j_call: TRBJ2-5
d_call: TRBD2
v_call: TRBV5-4
cdr3_nt: TGTGCCAGCAGCTTGGCCGGGCTAGCGGCCCAAGAGACCCAGTACTTC
cdr3_aa: CASSLAGLAAQETQYF

clone_size: .
j_call: TRBJ1-1
d_call: TRBD1
v_call: TRBV28
cdr3_nt: TGTGCCAGCAGTTCCTGGACAGGGGCCACTGAAGCTTTCTTT
cdr3_aa: CASSSWTGATEAFF

clone_size: once
j_call: TRBJ1-3
d_call: TRBD1
v_call: TRBV7-8
cdr3_nt: TGTGCCAGCAGCTTAAGGGACAGGGGGCAACACTCTGGAAACACCATATATTTT
cdr3_aa: CASSLRDRGQHSGNTIYF

clone_size: .
j_call: TRBJ2-7
d_call: TRBD1
v_call: TRBV2
cdr3_nt: TGTGCCAGCAGTGGGGGGAGACAGGGCTTCGAGCAGTACTTC
cdr3_aa: CASSGGRQGFEQYF

clone_size: .
j_call: TRBJ2-3
d_call: TRBD2
v_call: TRBV15
cdr3_nt: TGTGCCACCAGCAGGGGTCCCGGGACTAGCGGAGGCACAGATACGCAGTATTTT
cdr3_aa: CATSRGPGTSGGTDTQYF

clone_size: .
j_call: TRBJ1-4
d_call: .
v_call: TRBV7-9
cdr3_nt: TGTGCCAGCAGCGCCCGAACTGGGGAAAAACTGTTTTTT
cdr3_aa: CASSARTGEKLFF

clone_size: once
j_call: TRBJ2-1
d_call: .
v_call: TRBV7-3
cdr3_nt: TGTGCCAGCAGCTTAAATGGCTACAATGAGCAGTTCTTC
cdr3_aa: CASSLNGYNEQFF

clone_size: .
j_call: TRBJ1-1
d_call: .
v_call: TRBV15
cdr3_nt: TGTGCCACCAGCACCTCAGGGAAGGGCACTGAAGCTTTCTTT
cdr3_aa: CATSTSGKGTEAFF

clone_size: .
j_call: TRBJ2-3
d_call: TRBD1
v_call: TRBV7-9
cdr3_nt: TGTGCCAGCAGCAACTCGACAGGGAACACAGATACGCAGTATTTT
cdr3_aa: CASSNSTGNTDTQYF

clone_size: .
j_call: TRBJ1-2
d_call: TRBD1
v_call: TRBV19
cdr3_nt: TGTGCCAGTGGTATTGCGGGACAGGGGATAAAAGACTATGGCTACACCTTC
cdr3_aa: CASGIAGQGIKDYGYTF

clone_size: .
j_call: TRBJ1-1
d_call: .
v_call: TRBV7-2
cdr3_nt: TGTGCCAGCAGCCCCCTCAGAGGTTTGTCGAACACTGAAGCTTTCTTT
cdr3_aa: CASSPLRGLSNTEAFF

clone_size: .
j_call: TRBJ2-6
d_call: TRBD1
v_call: TRBV5-1
cdr3_nt: TGCGCCAGCAGCCGGTGGCCCGGGACAGGGTCTATCTCTGGGGCCAACGTCCTGACTTTC
cdr3_aa: CASSRWPGTGSISGANVLTF

clone_size: .
j_call: TRBJ1-5
d_call: .
v_call: TRBV15
cdr3_nt: TGTGCCACCAGCAGACACAACAAATATAGCAATCAGCCCCAGCATTTT
cdr3_aa: CATSRHNKYSNQPQHF

clone_size: .
j_call: TRBJ2-5
d_call: .
v_call: TRBV18
cdr3_nt: TGTGCCAGCTCACCACTGAGTCACCAAGAGACCCAGTACTTC
cdr3_aa: CASSPLSHQETQYF

clone_size: .
j_call: TRBJ2-7
d_call: TRBD1
v_call: TRBV10-3
cdr3_nt: TGTGCCATCAGGGAACAGGGGGCCATGAGCTCCTACGAGCAGTACTTC
cdr3_aa: CAIREQGAMSSYEQYF

clone_size: .
j_call: TRBJ1-5
d_call: .
v_call: TRBV6-1
cdr3_nt: TGTGCCAGCAGATGGGACAGCAATCAGCCCCAGCATTTT
cdr3_aa: CASRWDSNQPQHF

clone_size: .
j_call: TRBJ2-7
d_call: .
v_call: TRBV5-1
cdr3_nt: TGCGCCAGCAGCCTCCTAGCTAGCGTAGAGTCCTACGAGCAGTACTTC
cdr3_aa: CASSLLASVESYEQYF

clone_size: .
j_call: TRBJ1-1
d_call: .
v_call: TRBV7-9
cdr3_nt: TGTGCCAGCAGCTCGGTGGGGGCCGAAGCTTTCTTT
cdr3_aa: CASSSVGAEAFF

clone_size: .
j_call: TRBJ2-5
d_call: .
v_call: TRBV19
cdr3_nt: TGTGCCAGTAGTATCAACGGGTATCAAGAGACCCAGTACTTC
cdr3_aa: CASSINGYQETQYF

clone_size: .
j_call: TRBJ1-1
d_call: .
v_call: TRBV7-6
cdr3_nt: TGTGCCAGCAGCCGCGATTTGAACACTGAAGCTTTCTTT
cdr3_aa: CASSRDLNTEAFF

clone_size: .
j_call: TRBJ2-7
d_call: .
v_call: TRBV6-1
cdr3_nt: TGTGCCAGCAGTGAAGGACCAGGTGGGAGCTCCTACGAGCAGTACTTC
cdr3_aa: CASSEGPGGSSYEQYF

clone_size: .
j_call: TRBJ1-4
d_call: .
v_call: TRBV6-6
cdr3_nt: TGTGCCAGCCGGGGCGGGGCTTACCTGGGTGAAAAACTGTTTTTT
cdr3_aa: CASRGGAYLGEKLFF

clone_size: .
j_call: TRBJ1-5
d_call: .
v_call: TRBV28
cdr3_nt: TGTGCCAGCAGTTCCCCTAGGGGCCCGGGTCAGCCCCAGCATTTT
cdr3_aa: CASSSPRGPGQPQHF

clone_size: .
j_call: TRBJ2-7
d_call: .
v_call: TRBV11-2
cdr3_nt: TGTGCCAGCAGCCACTCCTCCCACGAGCAGTACTTC
cdr3_aa: CASSHSSHEQYF

clone_size: .
j_call: TRBJ1-5
d_call: TRBD1
v_call: TRBV6-5
cdr3_nt: TGTGCCAGCAGCCCCTTCGGACAGGGCAGTCAGCCCCAGCATTTT
cdr3_aa: CASSPFGQGSQPQHF

clone_size: .
j_call: TRBJ2-2
d_call: TRBD1
v_call: TRBV18
cdr3_nt: TGTGCCAGCTCACCGGACAGGGCGCCCGGGGAGCTGTTTTTT
cdr3_aa: CASSPDRAPGELFF

clone_size: once
j_call: TRBJ1-1
d_call: .
v_call: TRBV6-6
cdr3_nt: TGTGCCAGCAGTTCCGGGACCCCTCCAGGAGCTTTCTTT
cdr3_aa: CASSSGTPPGAFF

clone_size: .
j_call: TRBJ2-5
d_call: .
v_call: TRBV7-9
cdr3_nt: TGTGCCAGCAGCTTATTGGGGCTTGGGGAGACCCAGTACTTC
cdr3_aa: CASSLLGLGETQYF

clone_size: .
j_call: TRBJ1-4
d_call: .
v_call: TRBV30
cdr3_nt: TGTGCCTGGAGTCAGGGGAAGGGAGGTGAAAAACTGTTTTTT
cdr3_aa: CAWSQGKGGEKLFF

clone_size: .
j_call: TRBJ2-5
d_call: TRBD1
v_call: TRBV5-6
cdr3_nt: TGTGCCAGCAGCCTGCGGACAGGGTCTATCGAGACCCAGTACTTC
cdr3_aa: CASSLRTGSIETQYF

clone_size: .
j_call: TRBJ1-6
d_call: .
v_call: TRBV6-5
cdr3_nt: TGTGCCAGCAGTTCCCGGATGAGTTCACCCCTCCACTTT
cdr3_aa: CASSSRMSSPLHF

clone_size: .
j_call: TRBJ1-1
d_call: .
v_call: TRBV6-6
cdr3_nt: TGTGCCAGCACAAATCCGCCCATGAACACTGAAGCTTTCTTT
cdr3_aa: CASTNPPMNTEAFF

clone_size: .
j_call: TRBJ2-1
d_call: TRBD2
v_call: TRBV6-6
cdr3_nt: TGTGCCAGCAGTTACGGTACTAGCGGGCACTACAATGAGCAGTTCTTC
cdr3_aa: CASSYGTSGHYNEQFF

clone_size: .
j_call: TRBJ2-7
d_call: TRBD2
v_call: TRBV25-1
cdr3_nt: TGTGCCAGCAGTGAATGGGGCAAAAGCGGGAAAGTCTACGAGCAGTACTTC
cdr3_aa: CASSEWGKSGKVYEQYF

clone_size: .
j_call: TRBJ1-1
d_call: .
v_call: TRBV19
cdr3_nt: TGTGCCAGTAGTATTGGGGGGCGCCCCGAAGCTTTCTTT
cdr3_aa: CASSIGGRPEAFF

clone_size: .
j_call: TRBJ2-7
d_call: TRBD2
v_call: TRBV27
cdr3_nt: TGTGCCAGCAGTTTATTCGGACTAGCGGGAGAGCTTAACTACGAGCAGTACTTC
cdr3_aa: CASSLFGLAGELNYEQYF

clone_size: .
j_call: TRBJ2-7
d_call: TRBD2
v_call: TRBV11-2
cdr3_nt: TGTGCCAGCAGCCCCCGACTAGCGCCGAGCTCCTACGAGCAGTACTTC
cdr3_aa: CASSPRLAPSSYEQYF

clone_size: .
j_call: TRBJ1-1
d_call: .
v_call: TRBV11-2
cdr3_nt: TGTGCCAGCAGCCAGACGCCCGACAGGATTGAAGCTTTCTTT
cdr3_aa: CASSQTPDRIEAFF

clone_size: .
j_call: TRBJ2-3
d_call: TRBD2
v_call: TRBV11-2
cdr3_nt: TGTGCCAGCAGCTTAATTCCTAGCGGGATCTCAGATACGCAGTATTTT
cdr3_aa: CASSLIPSGISDTQYF

clone_size: .
j_call: TRBJ2-7
d_call: TRBD2
v_call: TRBV6-1
cdr3_nt: TGTGCCAGCAGTGGACTAGCGGGAGGTACTGGCGAGCAGTACTTC
cdr3_aa: CASSGLAGGTGEQYF

clone_size: .
j_call: TRBJ2-2
d_call: TRBD2
v_call: TRBV30
cdr3_nt: TGTGCCTGGGCCCGAAGGCGGGGGGGCAGGCCGCCGACGAACACCGGGGAGCTGTTTTTT
cdr3_aa: CAWARRRGGRPPTNTGELFF

clone_size: .
j_call: TRBJ2-1
d_call: TRBD2
v_call: TRBV6-5
cdr3_nt: TGTGCCAGCAGTCAACTAGCGGCCCTTTACAATGAGCAGTTCTTC
cdr3_aa: CASSQLAALYNEQFF

clone_size: .
j_call: TRBJ2-7
d_call: TRBD1
v_call: TRBV14
cdr3_nt: TGTGCCAGCAGCCCCGGGACAGGGGCGTACGAGCAGTACTTC
cdr3_aa: CASSPGTGAYEQYF

clone_size: .
j_call: TRBJ2-4
d_call: .
v_call: TRBV5-1
cdr3_nt: TGCGCCAGCAGCTTGGAAGTTGGGGTTCTAGCCAAAAACATTCAGTACTTC
cdr3_aa: CASSLEVGVLAKNIQYF

clone_size: .
j_call: TRBJ2-7
d_call: TRBD2
v_call: TRBV4-1
cdr3_nt: TGCGCCAGCAGCCAAGTTAGCGCGGGAGTGCCCCACGAGCAGTACTTC
cdr3_aa: CASSQVSAGVPHEQYF